These 4 T cell receptor beta chains were all obtained from the same sample, sequenced in a study of T cells in Graves' hyperthyroidism and ophthalmopathy. TCR beta CDR3 region amplification was performed from RNA transcripts. TCR CDR3 regions were first amplified by RT-PCR with HTBI primers. From the multiplex PCR reads, TCRdb called clonotypes with MiXCR, one entry per CDR3 protein. The sample records hundreds of thousands of distinct CDR3 sequences, around 22% being singletons. The sample taken for sequencing was blood. The receptors were gathered from a woman aged 25-40 years with Graves' ophthalmopathy.

This clonotype was picked up many times. V and J are TRBV12-3 or TRBV12-4 and TRBJ1-5, with 7 bases that match TRBD1. CDR3 length: 12 amino acids. V gave up 5 bases and J gave up 5 bases; unmatched junction bases: 0. For the CDR3, the DNA is TGTGCCAGCAGTGACAGGGATCAGCCCCAGCATTTT. Protein: CASSDRDQPQHF.

There are many counts of this clonotype. The chain employs TRBV3-1 and TRBJ2-7; TRBD2 matches at 10 bases. Germline V gene data show CDR1 as LGHDT and CDR2 as YNNKEL (reference sequence). The CDR3 is made up of 15 amino acids. V dropped 6 bases and J dropped 4; count of bases not matched to a gene: 9. The CDR3 coding sequence is TGTGCCAGCAGTACCGCGGGACTAGCGATATACGAGCAGTACTTC. This translates into CASSTAGLAIYEQYF.

The chain links TRBV6-5 to TRBJ1-1; TRBD1 might be the D (6 bases). The CDR3 totals 13 residues. CDR1 and CDR2 from the germline V gene are MNHEY and SVGAGI. V gave up 2 bases and J gave up 7 bases, with 11 bases separating them. DNA of the CDR3: TGTGCCAGCAGTTACGGGCAGGGGCTTGAAGCTTTCTTT. This codes for CASSYGQGLEAFF.

Many counts were recorded for this clonotype. V usage is TRBV12-3 or TRBV12-4 and J usage is TRBJ2-5; D not resolved. CDR3 size: 13 residues. With 3 bases removed from V and 4 bases from J, the gap between germline ends came to 9 bases. The CDR3 region is CASSFGSGETQYF. CDR3 coding DNA: TGTGCCAGCAGTTTCGGGTCAGGAGAGACCCAGTACTTC.